The table lists the clone carrying this T cell receptor (beta chain) with a few counts. What it binds is not known. TCR beta libraries were made by quantitative 5'-RACE with molecular barcodes. Each CDR3 protein is one row after TCRdb ran MiXCR on the 5' RACE reads. The sample has approximately 100,000 distinct CDR3 sequences, roughly 8.3% seen once. This entry comes from a study of CD8 T cells in ankylosing spondylitis. Overall study findings and caveats: Some of the motif variants had earlier been found in reactive arthritis patients' fluid and blood. Ankylosing spondylitis blood appeared to be characterized by a TCR beta motif of fewer than ten highly homologous variants.

The CDR3 sequence is 11 residues long. Trimming left V 8 bases short and J 2 bases short, with 4 bases between. This receptor was identified in a male donor with ankylosing spondylitis or in good health (not recorded which). The sample comprised blood, either unsorted or a sorted T cell fraction (not recorded which). V and J are TRBV12-3 or TRBV12-4 and TRBJ1-5; D uncertain. CDR3 coding DNA: TGTGCCAGCGGACGCAATCAGCCCCAGCATTTT. It yields the protein CASGRNQPQHF.